The T cell receptor beta chain under discussion was sequenced for a study of T cells in Graves' hyperthyroidism and ophthalmopathy (dated by TCRdb to about 2019). Some background on the complete study: Peripheral blood was sampled at the time of initial diagnosis, prior to any treatment. Thyroid tissue and blood T-cell repertoires from six or seven Graves' hyperthyroidism patients were also compared in the study. The roughly 90 discovery patients were divided at random into training and test sets in a 7:3 ratio. According to the paper, TCR Vbeta CDR3 sequencing was carried out on some 130 peripheral blood samples, which came from fewer than 50 ophthalmopathy, approximately 78 hyperthyroidism and about 17 progressor patients. TCR V-J signatures able to tell the groups apart were searched for in a discovery cohort of 90 to 100 patients, of whom more than 40 had Graves' ophthalmopathy and some 60 had stable Graves' hyperthyroidism. After blood sampling, hyperthyroidism patients were treated with methimazole at a starting dose of 30 mg daily, and ophthalmopathy patients were treated with high-dose intravenous methylprednisolone. Prospective prediction of ophthalmopathy was tested in an independent validation cohort consisting of fewer than 20 hyperthyroidism patients and around 16 patients who later progressed to ophthalmopathy.

Overall study results and their limits: Ophthalmopathy was separated from stable hyperthyroidism by a 13 V-J signature model, with around 90% sensitivity and 81% to 83% specificity obtained in cross-validation and 80%/75% obtained in testing. In validation, progression to ophthalmopathy was predicted by the model with 70.59% sensitivity and around 76% specificity, a median of approximately 6.5 months before onset. Blood samples also contained most of the expanded thyroid clonotypes (frequency above 0.001), which suggests that blood repertoires may reflect thyroid immune responses. Sample size was not statistically predetermined, and investigators were not blinded to group allocation.

Stable Graves' hyperthyroidism was defined as the absence of progression to ophthalmopathy over 18 months of follow-up. The hyperthyroidism patients were between 18 and 65 years old and newly diagnosed, with a disease duration of less than 2 months. Any patient with an uncontrolled infection, another autoimmune disease, pregnancy or lactation was excluded. Clinical symptoms, serum thyroxine and TRAb, thyroid ultrasound, and orbital computed tomography formed the basis for the diagnoses. PBMCs were isolated from about 9.1 ml of fresh peripheral blood by Ficoll-Paque density gradient centrifugation. Total RNA was extracted with Trizol reagent, and quality was checked on an Agilent 2100 Bioanalyzer. The junction carries 15 bases between V and J, which are trimmed by 1 base and 7 bases respectively. The CDR3 measures 15 amino acids from cysteine to phenylalanine. Just the 45-base CDR3 DNA is kept, in frame starting at base 1. The germline V gene gives CDR1 as SGHRS and CDR2 as YFSETQ.

Details on this clonotype: Its antigen remains unidentified. No per-base quality is available; no much larger clone lies one base away.

The TCR beta CDR3 regions were amplified from RNA transcripts. The TCR CDR3 was subjected to a first round of RT-PCR using the HTBI primer set and the Qiagen OneStep RT-PCR kit. Libraries were constructed in a second round of multiplex PCR, after which size selection and purification were carried out. Libraries were sequenced paired-end with 100 bp reads on an Illumina HiSeq2000. The authors processed their data as follows. SOAPnuke was used to process the raw data, removing reads that contained adapters or uncalled bases, had a mean Phred below 15, or lacked an exact match to the constant primer or identifier. High-quality paired reads were merged with COPE v1.2.5, and unique nucleotide sequences were defined as clonotypes. Clonotypes were aligned to IMGT TRBV, TRBD and TRBJ reference segments using MiTCR v1.1. Analysis was restricted to V-J combinations with a frequency above 0.0001, which covered about 99% of repertoires. A TCS score was defined as the ratio between F50 (clonal expansion) and ExV (chaos), using BLOSUM62-based TCRdist between CDR3 peptides within each V-J. Welch's t-statistics and random forest reduced some 510 V-J features to 10 to 15, which were used in a naive Bayes classifier (R e1071). TCRdb trimmed public reads at Q25 via fastp, called clones via MiXCR and kept in-frame beta chains. Here each entry gathers all rows of one CDR3 protein and keeps the most common genes and DNA. TCRdb, not the authors, supplied the V and J calls. The sample table holds approximately 400,000 distinct CDR3 sequences, of which 15% to 19% were seen once. Roughly an eighth of the sample is taken by the ten largest.

This TCR derives from a woman between 18 and 29 years old with Graves' hyperthyroidism. The sequenced sample consisted of blood. Recombination linked TRBV5-1 to TRBJ1-5; the D gene is possibly TRBD1, with 5 bases matching. The sequence in DNA is TGCGCCAGCAGCTTGTTGGGGGGAATGGGCCAGCCCCAGCATTTT. The encoded protein is CASSLLGGMGQPQHF.